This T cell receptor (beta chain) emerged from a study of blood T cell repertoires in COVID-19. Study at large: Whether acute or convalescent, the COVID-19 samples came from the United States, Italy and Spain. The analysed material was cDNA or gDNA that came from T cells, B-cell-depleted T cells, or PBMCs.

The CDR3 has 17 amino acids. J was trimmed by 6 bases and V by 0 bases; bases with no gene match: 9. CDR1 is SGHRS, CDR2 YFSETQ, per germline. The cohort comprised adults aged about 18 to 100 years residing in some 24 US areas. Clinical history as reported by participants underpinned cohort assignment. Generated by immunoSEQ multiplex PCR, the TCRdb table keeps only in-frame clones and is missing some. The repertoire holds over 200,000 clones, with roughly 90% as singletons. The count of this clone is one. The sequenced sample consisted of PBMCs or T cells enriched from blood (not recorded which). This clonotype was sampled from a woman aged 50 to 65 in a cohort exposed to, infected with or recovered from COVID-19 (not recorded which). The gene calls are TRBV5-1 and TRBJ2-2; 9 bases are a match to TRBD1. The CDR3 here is CASSLASNRGRAGELFF. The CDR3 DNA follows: TGCGCCAGCAGCTTGGCCTCAAACAGGGGGCGTGCCGGGGAGCTGTTTTTT.